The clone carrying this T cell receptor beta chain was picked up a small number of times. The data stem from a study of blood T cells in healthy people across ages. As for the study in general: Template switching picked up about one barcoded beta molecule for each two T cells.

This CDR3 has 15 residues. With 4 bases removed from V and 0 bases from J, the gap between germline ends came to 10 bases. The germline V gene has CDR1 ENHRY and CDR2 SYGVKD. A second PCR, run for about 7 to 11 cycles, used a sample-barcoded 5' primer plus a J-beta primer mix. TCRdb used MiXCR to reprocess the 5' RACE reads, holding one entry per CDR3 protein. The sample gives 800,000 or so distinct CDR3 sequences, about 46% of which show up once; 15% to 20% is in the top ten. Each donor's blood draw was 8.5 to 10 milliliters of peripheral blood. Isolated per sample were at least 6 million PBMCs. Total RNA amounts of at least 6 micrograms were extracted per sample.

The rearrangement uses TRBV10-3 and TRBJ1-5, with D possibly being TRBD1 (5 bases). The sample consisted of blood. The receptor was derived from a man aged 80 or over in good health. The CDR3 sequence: CAISAQELSNQPQHF. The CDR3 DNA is TGTGCCATCAGTGCACAGGAGCTTAGCAATCAGCCCCAGCATTTT.